The clone carrying this TCR beta chain occurred many times. Primers used in a second PCR of roughly 7 to 11 cycles were a sample-barcoded 5' primer and a J-beta primer mix. Each CDR3 protein is one row after TCRdb ran MiXCR on the 5' RACE reads. The data hold about 670,000 distinct CDR3 sequences, with over 40% observed a single time. The data derive from a study of blood T cells in healthy people across ages. The receptor's source is a woman of 80 years or more in good health. The sample was blood.

The CDR3 loop reads CASSQVPSPADTQYF. DNA of the CDR3: TGTGCCAGCAGCCAAGTTCCTTCCCCGGCAGATACGCAGTATTTT. This chain links TRBV3-1 with TRBJ2-3; D ambiguous. This CDR3 spans 15 amino acids. The V gene lost 1 base and the J gene lost 4 bases, with 12 bases spanning the gap. From germline, CDR1 is LGHDT and CDR2 YNNKEL (reference sequence).